This T cell receptor beta chain was recorded in a study of blood T cell repertoires in COVID-19. About the study: Both acute and convalescent COVID-19 samples were obtained from the United States, Italy and Spain. PBMCs, B-cell-depleted T cells, or T cells were the source of the cDNA or gDNA that made up the material.

The CDR3 runs to 18 residues. J lost 4 bases, V lost 0 bases, and 10 bases had no gene match. CDR1 and CDR2 (germline): MNHEY, SVGEGT. Per the original methods: Amplification with reference gene primers provided the estimates of nucleated cell counts. Some clones are missing from TCRdb's copy, which holds only in-frame ones; the method was immunoSEQ multiplex PCR. D and trimming were read from the DNA, whereas the V and J calls and clone size are those reported in that table. Seen here are about 250,000 clones, roughly 89% observed once, and the top ten hold about 4.5%. The rearrangement links TRBV6-2 or TRBV6-3 to TRBJ2-5; TRBD2 agrees at 11 bases. The sample was peripheral blood. The TCR originated in a woman between 35 and 50 years old who had recovered from COVID-19. CDR3 DNA sequence: TGTGCCAGCAGTTACTCGCGTAGCGGGAGGGCCTCGGGAGAGACCCAGTACTTC. Translated: CASSYSRSGRASGETQYF.